This T cell receptor beta chain emerged from a study of blood T cell repertoires in COVID-19. In the study overall: Sample material is recorded as cDNA or gDNA derived from T cells, B-cell-depleted T cells, or PBMCs.

This CDR3 spans 15 amino acids. V was clipped by 4 bases and J by 1 base, with 11 bases between them. The V gene's germline CDR1 is SGDLS and CDR2 YYNGEE. The assay was immunoSEQ multiplex PCR, and TCRdb's table has in-frame clones only and misses some. The repertoire holds 90,000 to 100,000 clones, with roughly 90% as singletons. Sequenced sample: peripheral blood. This TCR was recovered from a man at least 80 years old with acute or convalescent COVID-19. The genes are TRBV9 and TRBJ2-2; no definite D call. The CDR3 is CASSPLLLNTGELFF. In DNA form, the CDR3 reads TGTGCCAGCAGCCCTCTTCTTTTGAACACCGGGGAGCTGTTTTTT.